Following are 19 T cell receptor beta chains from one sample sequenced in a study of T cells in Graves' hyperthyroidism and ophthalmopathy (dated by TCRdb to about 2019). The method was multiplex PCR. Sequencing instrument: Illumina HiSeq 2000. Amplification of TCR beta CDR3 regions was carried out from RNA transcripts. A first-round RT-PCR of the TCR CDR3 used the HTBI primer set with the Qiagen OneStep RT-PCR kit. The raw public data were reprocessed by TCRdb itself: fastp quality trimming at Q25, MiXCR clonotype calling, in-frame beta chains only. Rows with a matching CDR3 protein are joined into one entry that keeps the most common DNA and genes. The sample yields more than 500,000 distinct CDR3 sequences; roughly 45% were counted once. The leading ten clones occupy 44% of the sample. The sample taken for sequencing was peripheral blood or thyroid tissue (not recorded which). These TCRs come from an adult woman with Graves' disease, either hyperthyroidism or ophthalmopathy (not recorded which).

CDR3 DNA: TGTGCCATCATGTTGACCCCCGGGGGGCTAACCTCTGGAAACACCTTC. Its translation: CAIMLTPGGLTSGNTF. The J gene is TRBJ1-2, the V gene TRBV10-3, with TRBD1 as a possible D gene (6 bases). Trimming left V 7 bases short and J 12 bases short, with 30 bases between. The CDR3 loop spans 16 amino acids. CDR1 ENHRY and CDR2 SYGVKD come from the germline V gene.

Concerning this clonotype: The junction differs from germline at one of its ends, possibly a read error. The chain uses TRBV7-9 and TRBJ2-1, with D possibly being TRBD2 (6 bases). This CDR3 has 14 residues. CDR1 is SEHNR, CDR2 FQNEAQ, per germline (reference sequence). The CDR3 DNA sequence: TGTGCCAGCAGCTCCACCCAACTAGCAATCGAGCAGTCCTTC. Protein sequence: CASSSTQLAIEQSF.

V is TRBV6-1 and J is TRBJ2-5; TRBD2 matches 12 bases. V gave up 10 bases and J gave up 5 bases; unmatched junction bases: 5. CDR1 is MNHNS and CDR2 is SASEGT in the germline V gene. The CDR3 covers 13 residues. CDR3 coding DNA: TGTGCCATCTCCGGGACTAGCGGGGAGACCCAGTACTTC. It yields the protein CAISGTSGETQYF.

CDR3 nucleotides: TGTGCCAGCAACAGCAGGGGGCCCACCGGGGAGCTGTTTTTT. It yields the protein CASNSRGPTGELFF. The V and J genes are TRBV7-6 and TRBJ2-2, with 8 bases lining up with TRBD1. Germline assignment: CDR1 SGHVS and CDR2 FNYEAQ. CDR3 length: 14 amino acids. The ends lost 7 bases at V and 4 bases at J; junction bases unmatched: 5.

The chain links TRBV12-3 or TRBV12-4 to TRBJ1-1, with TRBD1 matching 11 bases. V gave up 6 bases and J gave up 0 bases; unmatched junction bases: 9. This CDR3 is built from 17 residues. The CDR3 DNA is TGTGCCAGCAGGGAGAGGACAGGGGGCCTAATGAACACTGAAGCTTTCTTT. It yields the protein CASRERTGGLMNTEAFF.

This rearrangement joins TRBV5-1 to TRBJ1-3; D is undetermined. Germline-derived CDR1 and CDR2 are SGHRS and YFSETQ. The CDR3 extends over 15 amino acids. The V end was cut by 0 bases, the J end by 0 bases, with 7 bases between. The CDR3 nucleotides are TGCGCCAGCAGCTTGGGCCAGACCTCTGGAAACACCATATATTTT. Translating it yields CASSLGQTSGNTIYF. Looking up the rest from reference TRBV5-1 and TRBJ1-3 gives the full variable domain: KAGVTQTPRYLIKTRGQQVTLSCSPISGHRSVSWYQQTPGQGLQFLFEYFSETQRNKGNFPGRFSGRQFSNSRSEMNVSTLELGDSALYLCASSLGQTSGNTIYFGEGSWLTVV.

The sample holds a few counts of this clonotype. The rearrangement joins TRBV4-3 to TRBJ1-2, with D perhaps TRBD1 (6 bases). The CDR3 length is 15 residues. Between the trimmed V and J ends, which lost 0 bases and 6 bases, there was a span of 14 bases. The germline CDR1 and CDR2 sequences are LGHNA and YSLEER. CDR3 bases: TGCGCCAGCAGCCAAGACTGGGGGGGCCGGGATGGCTACACCTTC. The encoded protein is CASSQDWGGRDGYTF.

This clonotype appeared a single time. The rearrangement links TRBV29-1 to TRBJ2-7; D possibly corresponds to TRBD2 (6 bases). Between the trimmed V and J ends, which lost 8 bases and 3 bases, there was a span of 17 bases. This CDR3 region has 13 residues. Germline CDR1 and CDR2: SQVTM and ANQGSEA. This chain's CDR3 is CSSSGRGSYEQYF. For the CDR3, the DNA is TGCAGCTCGTCCGGGCGGGGTAGCTACGAGCAGTACTTC.

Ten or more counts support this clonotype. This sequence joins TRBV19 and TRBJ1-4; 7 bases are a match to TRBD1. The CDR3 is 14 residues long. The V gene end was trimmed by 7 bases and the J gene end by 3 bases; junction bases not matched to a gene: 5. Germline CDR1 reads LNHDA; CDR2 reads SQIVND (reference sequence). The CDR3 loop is CASTPGGPNEKLFF. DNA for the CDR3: TGTGCCAGTACCCCAGGGGGGCCTAATGAAAAACTGTTTTTT.

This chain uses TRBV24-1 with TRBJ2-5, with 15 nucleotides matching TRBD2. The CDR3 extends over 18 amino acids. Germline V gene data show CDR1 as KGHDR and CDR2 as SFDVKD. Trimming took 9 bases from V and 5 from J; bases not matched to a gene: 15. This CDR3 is CATQGNTEGTSGGETQYF. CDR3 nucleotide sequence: TGTGCCACCCAAGGGAACACTGAAGGGACTAGCGGGGGGGAGACCCAGTACTTC.

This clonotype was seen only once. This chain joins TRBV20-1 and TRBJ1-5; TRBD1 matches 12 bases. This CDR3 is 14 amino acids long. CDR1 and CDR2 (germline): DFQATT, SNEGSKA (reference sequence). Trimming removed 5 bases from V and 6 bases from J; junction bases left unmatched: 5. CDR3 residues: CSASGTGGSQPQHF. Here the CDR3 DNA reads TGCAGTGCTTCCGGGACAGGGGGCTCTCAGCCCCAGCATTTT.

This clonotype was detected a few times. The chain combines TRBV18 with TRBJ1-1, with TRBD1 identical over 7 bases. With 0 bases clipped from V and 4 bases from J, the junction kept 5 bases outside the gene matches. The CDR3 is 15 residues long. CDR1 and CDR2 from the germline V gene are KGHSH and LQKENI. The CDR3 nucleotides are TGTGCCAGCTCACCACCGAGTCAGGGGGGCACTGAAGCTTTCTTT. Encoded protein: CASSPPSQGGTEAFF.

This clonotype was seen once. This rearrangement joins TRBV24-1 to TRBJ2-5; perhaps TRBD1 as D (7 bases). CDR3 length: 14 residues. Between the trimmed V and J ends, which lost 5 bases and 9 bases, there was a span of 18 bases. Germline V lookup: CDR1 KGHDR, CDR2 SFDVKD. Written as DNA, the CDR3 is TGTGCCACCAGTGGTCGGACAGGTGGGGAGGCCCAGTACTTC. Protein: CATSGRTGGEAQYF.

CDR3 sequence (DNA): TGTGGCTCAGGACGCGGGAGCGGTTACGAGCAGTACTTC. It encodes CGSGRGSGYEQYF. The chain links TRBV6-2 or TRBV6-3 to TRBJ2-7; TRBD2 aligns across 7 bases. The germline V gene encodes CDR1 MNHEY and CDR2 SVGEGT. This CDR3 is 13 amino acids long.

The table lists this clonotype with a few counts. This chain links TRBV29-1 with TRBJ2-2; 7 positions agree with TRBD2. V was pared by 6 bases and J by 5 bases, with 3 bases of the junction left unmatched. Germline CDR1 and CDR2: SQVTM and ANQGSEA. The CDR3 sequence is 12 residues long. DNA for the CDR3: TGCAGCGTGGGGAGGGCAACCGGGGAGCTGTTTTTT. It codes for CSVGRATGELFF.

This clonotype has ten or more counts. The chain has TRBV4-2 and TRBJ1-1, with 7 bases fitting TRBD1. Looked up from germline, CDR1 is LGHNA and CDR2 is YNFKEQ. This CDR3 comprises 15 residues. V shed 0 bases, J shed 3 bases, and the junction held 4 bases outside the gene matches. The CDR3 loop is CASSQEKGAYTEAFF. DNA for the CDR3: TGTGCCAGCAGCCAAGAGAAGGGGGCCTACACTGAAGCTTTCTTT.

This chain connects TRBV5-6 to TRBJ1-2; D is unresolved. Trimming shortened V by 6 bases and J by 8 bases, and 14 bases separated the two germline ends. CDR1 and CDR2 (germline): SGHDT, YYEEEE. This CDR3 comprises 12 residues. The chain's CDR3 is CASTPLGEGYTF. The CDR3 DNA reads TGTGCCAGCACCCCGCTGGGAGAAGGCTACACCTTC.

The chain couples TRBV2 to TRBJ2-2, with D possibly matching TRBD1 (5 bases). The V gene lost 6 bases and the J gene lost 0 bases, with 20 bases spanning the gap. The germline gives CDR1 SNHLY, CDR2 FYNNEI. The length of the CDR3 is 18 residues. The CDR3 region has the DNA TGTGCCAGCAGCCAAACCCTCCTGGGGCCCGCGAACACCGGGGAGCTGTTTTTT. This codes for CASSQTLLGPANTGELFF.

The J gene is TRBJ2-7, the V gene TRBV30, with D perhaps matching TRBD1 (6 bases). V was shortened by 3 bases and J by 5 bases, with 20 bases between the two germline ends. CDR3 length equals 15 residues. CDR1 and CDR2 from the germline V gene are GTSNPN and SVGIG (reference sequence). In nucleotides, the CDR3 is TGTGCCTGGAGCCTAGGGGGACACGCTCGAAACGAGCAGTACTTC. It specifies CAWSLGGHARNEQYF.